A single sample is the source of the 21 T cell receptor beta chains below, sequenced in a study of T cell responses to AZD1222 COVID-19 vaccine. The method was immunoSEQ multiplex PCR; TCRdb's version includes in-frame clones alone and lacks a portion of them. The table lists 150,000 or so clones, 90% of them singletons. Sequenced material: peripheral blood, taken 28 days after the second AZD1222 dose. The receptors originated from an adult who received the AZD1222 COVID-19 vaccine.

CDR3 sequence (DNA): TGCGCCAGCAGCACCTCCAGCGAAAGGGGAAACACCATATATTTT. Amino acid sequence: CASSTSSERGNTIYF. The chain combines TRBV5-1 with TRBJ1-3; D unclear. The CDR3 loop spans 15 amino acids. The V end lost 4 bases, the J end lost 4 bases, and 15 bases lay between the germline ends. The germline gives CDR1 SGHRS, CDR2 YFSETQ.

This clone was recorded only once. The chain employs TRBV11-2 and TRBJ2-7; D possibly matches TRBD1 or TRBD2 (5 bases each). Trimming shortened V by 5 bases and J by 3 bases, and 20 bases separated the two germline ends. The CDR3 extends over 16 amino acids. Germline CDR1 reads SGHAT; CDR2 reads FQNNGV. The DNA of the CDR3 is TGTGCCAGCAGCGGCCGTTCCGGGACGATCCTCTACGAGCAGTACTTC. Its protein is CASSGRSGTILYEQYF.

The CDR3 region has the DNA TGTGCCAGCAGCCAAGCCTCGGGGCCCCTAGGGGGAAACACCATATATTTT. Translated: CASSQASGPLGGNTIYF. The V gene is TRBV3-1 (or the pseudogene TRBV3-2), the J gene TRBJ1-3, with a weak D call TRBD1 (5 bases). Germline V lookup: CDR1 LGHDT, CDR2 YNNKEL (reference sequence). This CDR3 is 17 amino acids long. The V gene lost 1 base and the J gene lost 4 bases, with 17 bases spanning the gap.

The rearrangement uses TRBV19 and TRBJ1-2; 10 bases fit TRBD1. The V segment lost 6 bases and the J segment 2 bases; nucleotides outside the gene matches: 9. Germline V gene data show CDR1 as LNHDA and CDR2 as SQIVND (reference sequence). The length of the CDR3 is 16 residues. The CDR3 DNA reads TGTGCCAGTAGACCGACAGGGGGCGCTTTGAACTATGGCTACACCTTC. It yields the protein CASRPTGGALNYGYTF.

V gene TRBV27 combines with J gene TRBJ2-7; 8 bases map to TRBD1. The germline V gene has CDR1 MNHEY and CDR2 SMNVEV (reference sequence). Trimming removed 5 bases from V and 2 bases from J; junction bases left unmatched: 8. The CDR3 spans 15 residues. CDR3 bases: TGTGCCAGCAGTCCCCGGACAGGGTCCCCCTACGAGCAGTACTTC. It codes for CASSPRTGSPYEQYF.

The chain recombines TRBV5-1 with TRBJ2-2, with 8 bases aligning to TRBD2. Germline-derived CDR1 and CDR2 are SGHRS and YFSETQ. CDR3 length: 13 residues. Trimming cost V 6 bases and J 5 bases; bases outside gene matches: 3. The CDR3: CASKLAGTGELFF. CDR3 nucleotide sequence: TGCGCCAGCAAATTAGCGGGAACCGGGGAGCTGTTTTTT.

This clone has a single count. Other DNA variants within this sample encode the same CDR3. V is TRBV7-2 and J is TRBJ2-5; no definite D call. The germline V and J ends were trimmed by 1 base and 1 base, with 7 bases remaining between them. CDR3 length equals 14 residues. Germline V CDR1 and CDR2: SGHTA, FQGNSA. CDR3 sequence: CASSLGAVQETQYF. In nucleotides, the CDR3 is TGTGCCAGCAGCTTAGGGGCAGTCCAAGAGACCCAGTACTTC.

V and J are TRBV19 and TRBJ1-1; tentatively, D is TRBD1 (5 bases). The germline V gene encodes CDR1 LNHDA and CDR2 SQIVND (reference sequence). The CDR3 is made up of 13 amino acids. V lost 3 bases to trimming and J lost 2 bases, with 7 bases between them. This chain's CDR3 is CASSIQGNTEAFF. The CDR3 DNA sequence: TGTGCCAGTAGTATCCAGGGAAACACTGAAGCTTTCTTT.

This sequence joins TRBV30 and TRBJ1-5; D not certain. CDR1 and CDR2 from the germline V gene are GTSNPN and SVGIG (reference sequence). The CDR3 is 12 residues long. Trimming removed 4 bases from V and 2 bases from J, with 6 bases in between. CDR3 bases: TGTGCCTGGAACCGGGGCAATCAGCCCCAGCATTTT. Translating gives CAWNRGNQPQHF.

The chain couples TRBV6-5 to TRBJ1-1, with D perhaps TRBD1 (5 bases). Germline CDR1 MNHEY, CDR2 SVGAGI. This CDR3 is built from 15 residues. The V gene lost 5 bases and the J gene lost 0 bases, with 13 bases spanning the gap. In nucleotides, the CDR3 is TGTGCCAGCAGTACCGAGACAGCCATGAACACTGAAGCTTTCTTT. This codes for CASSTETAMNTEAFF.

The V gene is TRBV11-2, the J gene TRBJ2-1; D is uncertain. CDR1 is SGHAT, CDR2 FQNNGV, per germline. The CDR3 has 12 residues. Trimming removed 6 bases from V and 5 bases from J, with 8 bases in between. The CDR3, as DNA: TGTGCCAGCAGGATGAACCACAATGAGCAGTTCTTC. This translates into CASRMNHNEQFF. Looking up the rest from reference TRBV11-2 and TRBJ2-1 gives the full variable domain: EAGVAQSPRYKIIEKRQSVAFWCNPISGHATLYWYQQILGQGPKLLIQFQNNGVVDDSQLPKDRFSAERLKGVDSTLKIQPAKLEDSAVYLCASRMNHNEQFFGPGTRLTVL.

The V call is TRBV30, the J call TRBJ1-6; no clear D gene. Trimming removed 2 bases at V and 7 bases at J, with 9 bases between. CDR1 GTSNPN and CDR2 SVGIG come from the germline V gene (reference sequence). This CDR3 is built from 13 residues. The DNA for the CDR3 is TGTGCCTGGAGTTGGACCGAAAATTCACCCCTCCACTTT. Translating gives CAWSWTENSPLHF.

CDR3 loop: CASSPRGGETQYF. Written as DNA, the CDR3 is TGTGCCAGCAGCCCCCGGGGGGGGGAGACCCAGTACTTC. V gene TRBV7-3 combines with J gene TRBJ2-5; TRBD2 agrees at 8 bases. Trimming cost V 5 bases and J 5 bases; bases outside gene matches: 4. This CDR3 comprises 13 residues. Looked up from germline, CDR1 is SGHTA and CDR2 is FQGTGA.

This rearrangement joins TRBV28 to TRBJ1-2; D is undetermined. The CDR3 contains 11 residues. The V end lost 3 bases, the J end lost 7 bases, and 6 bases lay between the germline ends. Germline V lookup: CDR1 MDHEN, CDR2 SYDVKM. CDR3 nucleotide sequence: TGTGCCAGCAGTTTTCGACGTGGCTACACCTTC. It yields the protein CASSFRRGYTF.

This clone was detected once. The chain carries TRBV3-1 (or the pseudogene TRBV3-2) and TRBJ2-1; D is possibly TRBD2 (6 bases). V dropped 4 bases and J dropped 4 bases, with 14 bases sitting between them. In germline, CDR1 is LGHDT, CDR2 YNNKEL (reference sequence). The CDR3 loop spans 15 amino acids. The CDR3 bases are TGTGCCAGCAGCCGCCTAGCGCATCGATACAATGAGCAGTTCTTC. It translates to CASSRLAHRYNEQFF.

This rearrangement joins TRBV6-2 or TRBV6-3 to TRBJ1-3; D not resolved. Trimming shortened V by 6 bases and J by 0 bases, and 15 bases separated the two germline ends. The CDR3 has 16 amino acids. The germline V gene encodes CDR1 MNHEY and CDR2 SVGEGT. The CDR3 sequence is CASSNFGEASGNTIYF. The DNA of the CDR3 is TGTGCCAGCAGCAATTTTGGGGAGGCCTCTGGAAACACCATATATTTT.

This chain connects TRBV7-8 to TRBJ1-2; D ambiguous. The germline V gene has CDR1 SGHVS and CDR2 FQNEAQ. The CDR3 runs to 13 residues. Trimming left V 5 bases short and J 4 bases short, with 11 bases between. The DNA of the CDR3 is TGTGCCAGCAGCCGAGCGGACCGCTATGGCTACACCTTC. Translating gives CASSRADRYGYTF.

The chain couples TRBV5-1 to TRBJ2-4; D gene ambiguous. The V end lost 1 base, the J end lost 5 bases, and 13 bases lay between the germline ends. Germline V gene lookup returns CDR1 SGHRS and CDR2 YFSETQ. The CDR3 totals 15 residues. The CDR3 spells CASSLSTAAQNIQYF. The CDR3 coding sequence is TGCGCCAGCAGCTTGTCTACTGCAGCTCAAAACATTCAGTACTTC.

The V and J genes are TRBV30 and TRBJ2-5; D call uncertain. Germline loops: CDR1 GTSNPN, CDR2 SVGIG (reference sequence). The CDR3 runs to 14 residues. Trimming stripped 1 base from V and 7 bases from J, with 16 bases between. CDR3 sequence (DNA): TGTGCCTGGAGTGGAATGCGACTGGAAGGGACCCAGTACTTC. Protein sequence: CAWSGMRLEGTQYF.

The chain has TRBV9 and TRBJ2-3; 12 nucleotides agree with TRBD2. Germline V gene sequence: CDR1 SGDLS, CDR2 YYNGEE. This CDR3 has 18 amino acids. V dropped 0 bases and J dropped 3; count of bases not matched to a gene: 8. The CDR3, as DNA: TGTGCCAGCAGCGTAGGGGCTAGCGGGAGGGCCGTGACAGATACGCAGTATTTT. Protein product: CASSVGASGRAVTDTQYF.

V and J are TRBV19 and TRBJ1-5; D is unresolved. CDR3 length equals 15 residues. Between the trimmed V and J ends, which lost 7 bases and 3 bases, there was a span of 16 bases. Germline CDR1 reads LNHDA; CDR2 reads SQIVND (reference sequence). The CDR3 sequence: CASKESAGVNQPQHF. Written as DNA, the CDR3 is TGTGCCAGTAAGGAATCAGCCGGTGTCAATCAGCCCCAGCATTTT.